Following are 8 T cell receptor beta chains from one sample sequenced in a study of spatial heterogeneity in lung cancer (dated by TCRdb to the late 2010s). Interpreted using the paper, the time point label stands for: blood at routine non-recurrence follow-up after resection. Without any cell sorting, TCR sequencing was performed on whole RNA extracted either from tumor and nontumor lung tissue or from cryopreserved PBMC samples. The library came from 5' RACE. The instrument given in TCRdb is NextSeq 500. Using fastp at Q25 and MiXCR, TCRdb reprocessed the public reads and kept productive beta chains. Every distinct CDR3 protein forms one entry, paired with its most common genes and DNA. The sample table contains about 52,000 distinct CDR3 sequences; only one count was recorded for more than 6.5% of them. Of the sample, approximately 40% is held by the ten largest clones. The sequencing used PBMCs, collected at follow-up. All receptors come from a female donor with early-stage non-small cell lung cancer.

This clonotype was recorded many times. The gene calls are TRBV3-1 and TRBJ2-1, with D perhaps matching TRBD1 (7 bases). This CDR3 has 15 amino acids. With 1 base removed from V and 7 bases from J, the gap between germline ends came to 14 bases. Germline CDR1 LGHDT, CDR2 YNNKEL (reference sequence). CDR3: CASSQGRGVKNEQFF. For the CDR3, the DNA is TGTGCCAGCAGCCAAGGCAGGGGGGTTAAAAATGAGCAGTTCTTC.

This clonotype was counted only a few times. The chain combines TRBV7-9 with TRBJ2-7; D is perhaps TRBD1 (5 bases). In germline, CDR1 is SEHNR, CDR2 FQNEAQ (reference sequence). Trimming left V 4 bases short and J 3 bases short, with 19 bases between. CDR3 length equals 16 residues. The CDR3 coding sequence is TGTGCCAGCAGCTGGGCGACCGAAGGACAAGACTACGAGCAGTACTTC. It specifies CASSWATEGQDYEQYF.

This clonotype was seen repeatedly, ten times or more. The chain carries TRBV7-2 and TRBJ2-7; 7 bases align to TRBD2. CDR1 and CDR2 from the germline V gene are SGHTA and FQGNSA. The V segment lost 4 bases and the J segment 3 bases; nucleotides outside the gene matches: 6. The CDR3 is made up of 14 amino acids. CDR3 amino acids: CASSSAGVSYEQYF. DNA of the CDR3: TGTGCCAGCAGCTCCGCGGGGGTCAGCTACGAGCAGTACTTC.

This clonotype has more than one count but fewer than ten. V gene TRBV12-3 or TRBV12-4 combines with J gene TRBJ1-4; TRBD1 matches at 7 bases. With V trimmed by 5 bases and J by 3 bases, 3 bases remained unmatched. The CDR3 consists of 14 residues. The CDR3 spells CASSTGTANEKLFF. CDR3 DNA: TGTGCCAGCAGTACCGGGACAGCTAATGAAAAACTGTTTTTT.

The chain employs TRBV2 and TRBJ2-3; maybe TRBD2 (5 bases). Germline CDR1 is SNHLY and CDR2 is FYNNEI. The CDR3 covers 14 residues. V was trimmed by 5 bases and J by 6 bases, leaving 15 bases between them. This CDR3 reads CASSNFGEGDTQYF. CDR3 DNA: TGTGCCAGCAGTAACTTCGGGGAAGGGGATACGCAGTATTTT.

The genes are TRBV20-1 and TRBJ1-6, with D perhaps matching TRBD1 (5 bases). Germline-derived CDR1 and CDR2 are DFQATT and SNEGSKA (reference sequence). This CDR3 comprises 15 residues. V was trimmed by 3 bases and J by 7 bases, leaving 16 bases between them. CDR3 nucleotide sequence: TGCAGTGCTAGGCCTGGGACCGCTAGAAATTCACCCCTCCACTTT. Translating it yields CSARPGTARNSPLHF.

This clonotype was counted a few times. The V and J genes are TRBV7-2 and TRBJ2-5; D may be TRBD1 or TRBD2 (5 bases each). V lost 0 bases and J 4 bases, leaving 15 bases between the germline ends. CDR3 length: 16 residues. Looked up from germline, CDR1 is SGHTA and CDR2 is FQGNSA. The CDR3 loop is CASSLALLGGGETQYF. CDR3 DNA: TGTGCCAGCAGCTTAGCGCTTCTTGGTGGGGGAGAGACCCAGTACTTC.

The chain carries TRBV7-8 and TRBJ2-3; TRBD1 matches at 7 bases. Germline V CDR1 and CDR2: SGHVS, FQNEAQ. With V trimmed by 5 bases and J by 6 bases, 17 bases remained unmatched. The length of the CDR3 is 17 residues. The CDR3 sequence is CASSLKGLGTVADTQYF. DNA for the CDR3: TGTGCCAGCAGCCTCAAGGGGTTGGGGACAGTGGCGGATACGCAGTATTTT.